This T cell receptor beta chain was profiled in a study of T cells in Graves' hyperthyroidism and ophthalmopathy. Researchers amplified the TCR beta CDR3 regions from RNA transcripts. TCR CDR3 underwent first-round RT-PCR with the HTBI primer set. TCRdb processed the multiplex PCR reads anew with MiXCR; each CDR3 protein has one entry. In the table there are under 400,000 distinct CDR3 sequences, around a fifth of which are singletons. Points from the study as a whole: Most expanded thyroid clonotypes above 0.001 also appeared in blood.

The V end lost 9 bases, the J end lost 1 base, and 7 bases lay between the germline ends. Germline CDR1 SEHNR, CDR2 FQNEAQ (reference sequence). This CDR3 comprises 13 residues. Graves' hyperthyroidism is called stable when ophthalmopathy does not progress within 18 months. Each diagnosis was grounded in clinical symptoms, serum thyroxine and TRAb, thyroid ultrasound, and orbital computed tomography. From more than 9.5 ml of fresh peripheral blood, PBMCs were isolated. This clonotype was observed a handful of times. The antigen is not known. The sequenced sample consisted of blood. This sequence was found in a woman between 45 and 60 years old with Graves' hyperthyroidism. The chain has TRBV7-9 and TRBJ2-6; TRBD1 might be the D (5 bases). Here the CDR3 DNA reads TGTGCCAGTCCAGGGTCTGGGGCCAACGTCCTGACTTTC. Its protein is CASPGSGANVLTF.